Below are 30 T cell receptor beta chains sequenced from a single sample in a study of T cell responses to AZD1222 COVID-19 vaccine. The data were produced by immunoSEQ multiplex PCR, yet TCRdb's version contains in-frame clones alone and is incomplete. The profile covers about 140,000 clones, with 85% to 95% appearing a single time and under 2.5% taken by the ten largest. The sample consisted of peripheral blood, taken on day 0 of AZD1222 vaccination. The receptor set was obtained from an adult in good health.

The chain combines TRBV18 with TRBJ2-1; 14 nucleotides agree with TRBD2. This CDR3 contains 16 residues. Losses at the gene ends were 6 bases for V and 3 bases for J; bases not matched to a gene: 4. The germline V gene has CDR1 KGHSH and CDR2 LQKENI. The CDR3 nucleotides are TGTGCCAGCTCGCTGACTAGCGGGGGGGACTACAATGAGCAGTTCTTC. Translating it yields CASSLTSGGDYNEQFF.

The J gene is TRBJ2-7, the V gene TRBV19; D gene uncertain. The CDR3 runs to 13 residues. Germline-derived CDR1 and CDR2 are LNHDA and SQIVND (reference sequence). Deletions cut 2 bases from V and 5 bases from J, with 10 bases between. The CDR3 DNA follows: TGTGCCAGTAGTATACTGGGAAAGGACGAGCAGTACTTC. Its translation is CASSILGKDEQYF.

This clone was observed once. The genes are TRBV3-1 (or the pseudogene TRBV3-2) and TRBJ1-2; TRBD1 aligns across 7 bases. The CDR3 extends over 15 amino acids. After removal of 0 bases from V and 4 bases from J, the junction contained 5 bases not matched to a gene. Germline CDR1 reads LGHDT; CDR2 reads YNNKEL (reference sequence). The CDR3 region is CASSQESGGTYGYTF. The DNA of the CDR3 is TGTGCCAGCAGCCAAGAATCAGGGGGTACCTATGGCTACACCTTC.

The chain combines TRBV6-6 with TRBJ2-2; D might be TRBD1 or TRBD2, each matching 5 bases. Germline V CDR1 and CDR2: MNHNY, SVGAGI (reference sequence). V shed 0 bases and J shed 5 bases, with 10 bases lying between them. The CDR3 is 15 amino acids. CDR3 bases: TGTGCCAGCAGTTACTCGAGGGGTGGAACCGGGGAGCTGTTTTTT. It codes for CASSYSRGGTGELFF.

This chain joins TRBV28 and TRBJ1-1; no definite D call. Germline V gives CDR1 MDHEN, CDR2 SYDVKM. This CDR3 region has 12 residues. Trimming cost V 5 bases and J 2 bases, with 6 bases left between them. CDR3 coding DNA: TGTGCCAGCAGTCTTCTCAACACTGAAGCTTTCTTT. It translates to CASSLLNTEAFF.

Regarding this clone: Other DNA sequences of this sample code for an identical CDR3. The CDR3 protein is CAISGGGSTDTQYF. The CDR3 DNA reads TGTGCCATCAGTGGGGGCGGCAGCACAGATACGCAGTATTTT. The chain is built from TRBV10-3 and TRBJ2-3; tentative D call: TRBD1 (5 bases). CDR3 length: 14 residues. The V gene's germline CDR1 is ENHRY and CDR2 SYGVKD. Trimming took off 4 bases at V and 0 bases at J, with 8 bases between the two ends.

The chain couples TRBV28 to TRBJ2-1; 8 bases align to TRBD2. The CDR3 has 15 amino acids. The junction had 4 bases not matched to a gene; V was cut back by 6 bases and J by 0 bases. The germline V gene encodes CDR1 MDHEN and CDR2 SYDVKM. The CDR3 DNA is TGTGCCAGCAGCCTGGGACTAGGCTCCTACAATGAGCAGTTCTTC. Amino acid sequence: CASSLGLGSYNEQFF.

The chain carries TRBV5-1 and TRBJ2-7, with D perhaps being TRBD1 or TRBD2 (5 bases each). The CDR3 is 13 amino acids. V was trimmed by 4 bases and J by 2 bases, leaving 10 bases between them. Germline CDR1 reads SGHRS; CDR2 reads YFSETQ. The CDR3 DNA reads TGCGCCAGCAGCGAGGGGAGTGCCTACGAGCAGTACTTC. Amino acid sequence: CASSEGSAYEQYF.

The chain carries TRBV7-3 and TRBJ2-3, with TRBD1 as a possible D gene (5 bases). V gave up 4 bases and J gave up 0 bases, with 20 bases separating them. Germline V gene sequence: CDR1 SGHTA, CDR2 FQGTGA. The CDR3 covers 18 residues. The DNA of the CDR3 is TGTGCCAGCAGCTCGCCCTCAGTGAGCAGGGCCAGCACAGATACGCAGTATTTT. This codes for CASSSPSVSRASTDTQYF.

The chain recombines TRBV7-3 with TRBJ2-2; 8 bases are shared with TRBD1. CDR3 length: 15 residues. V gave up 5 bases and J gave up 3 bases; unmatched junction bases: 5. CDR1 is SGHTA and CDR2 is FQGTGA in the germline V gene. The CDR3 region has the DNA TGTGCCAGCAGCCCGGGACAGGTGCACACCGGGGAGCTGTTTTTT. Its protein product is CASSPGQVHTGELFF. Full variable domain (outside the CDR3, taken from reference TRBV7-3 and TRBJ2-2): GAGVSQTPSNKVTEKGKYVELRCDPISGHTALYWYRQSLGQGPEFLIYFQGTGAADDSGLPNDRFFAVRPEGSVSTLKIQRTERGDSAVYLCASSPGQVHTGELFFGEGSRLTVL.

The chain has TRBV18 and TRBJ1-5; D perhaps matches TRBD1 (5 bases). Germline values: CDR1 KGHSH, CDR2 LQKENI. The V gene lost 4 bases and the J gene lost 7 bases, with 17 bases spanning the gap. The CDR3 length is 15 residues. DNA of the CDR3: TGTGCCAGCTCACAAATTGGGGGGGTAGGACAGCCCCAGCATTTT. Translated, it gives CASSQIGGVGQPQHF.

This clone was counted a single time. The chain recombines TRBV27 with TRBJ2-7; D may match TRBD1 or TRBD2 (10 bases each). The CDR3 runs to 21 residues. Germline V gene lookup returns CDR1 MNHEY and CDR2 SMNVEV (reference sequence). The V and J ends lost 8 bases and 3 bases respectively, with 38 bases between them. CDR3 sequence: CASRKQGPGQGRASGSYEQYF. CDR3 DNA: TGTGCCAGCCGAAAACAAGGTCCGGGACAGGGGAGGGCTAGCGGGAGCTACGAGCAGTACTTC.

J is TRBJ1-1 and V is TRBV12-3 or TRBV12-4; D not certain. This CDR3 is built from 11 residues. Trimming left V 8 bases short and J 2 bases short, with 6 bases between. The CDR3 DNA reads as TGTGCCAGCGGCCTAAACACTGAAGCTTTCTTT. It specifies CASGLNTEAFF.

The chain is built from TRBV7-9 and TRBJ1-5; no firm D call. Between the trimmed V and J ends, which lost 5 bases and 3 bases, there was a span of 17 bases. Germline V lookup: CDR1 SEHNR, CDR2 FQNEAQ (reference sequence). The CDR3 runs 16 residues. CDR3 in DNA: TGTGCCAGCAGCCCAAGTACCGGGTCGCTCAATCAGCCCCAGCATTTT. This encodes CASSPSTGSLNQPQHF.

The chain has TRBV9 and TRBJ2-7; D might be TRBD1 (6 bases). The V gene lost 1 base and the J gene lost 7 bases, with 18 bases spanning the gap. The CDR3 spans 15 residues. CDR1 is SGDLS and CDR2 is YYNGEE in the germline V gene. In DNA form, the CDR3 reads TGTGCCAGCAGCGTAACCGGGACACCCTCGGGGGAGCAGTACTTC. Translating it yields CASSVTGTPSGEQYF.

The rearrangement uses TRBV4-2 and TRBJ1-1; 9 bases line up with TRBD1. Germline loops: CDR1 LGHNA, CDR2 YNFKEQ. The CDR3 is 14 amino acids. Trimming removed 1 base from V and 7 bases from J; junction bases left unmatched: 4. The CDR3 nucleotides read TGTGCCAGCAGCCAAGTGGGACAGGGTTATGAAGCTTTCTTT. Translation gives CASSQVGQGYEAFF.

The chain couples TRBV27 to TRBJ2-7; D possibly uses TRBD1 or TRBD2 (5 bases each). Trimming shortened V by 0 bases and J by 3 bases, and 9 bases separated the two germline ends. CDR1 and CDR2 from the germline V gene are MNHEY and SMNVEV (reference sequence). This CDR3 has 14 amino acids. The CDR3 DNA is TGTGCCAGCAGTTTATCTGGGACCTTCTACGAGCAGTACTTC. Its translation is CASSLSGTFYEQYF.

The chain uses TRBV5-4 and TRBJ1-1; D gene unclear. CDR3 size: 13 residues. V lost 4 bases and J 7 bases, leaving 14 bases between the germline ends. Germline V gene data show CDR1 as SGHNT and CDR2 as YYREEE (reference sequence). This CDR3 is CASSQNSGGEAFF. In DNA form, the CDR3 reads TGTGCCAGCAGCCAAAACTCAGGAGGTGAAGCTTTCTTT.

The J gene is TRBJ1-1, the V gene TRBV28, with D perhaps TRBD1 (5 bases). The V end lost 5 bases, the J end lost 1 base, and 11 bases lay between the germline ends. CDR3 length: 14 amino acids. Per the germline V gene, CDR1 is MDHEN and CDR2 is SYDVKM. CDR3 in DNA: TGTGCCAGCAGTCACGAGGGGCGGAACACTGAAGCTTTCTTT. It specifies CASSHEGRNTEAFF.

V is TRBV7-2 and J is TRBJ2-3, with 7 bases lining up with TRBD2. Per the germline V gene, CDR1 is SGHTA and CDR2 is FQGNSA. The CDR3 sequence is 13 residues long. V lost 5 bases, J lost 6 bases, and 5 bases stayed unmatched. The CDR3 nucleotides are TGTGCCAGCAGCATCCTAGCGGACGATACGCAGTATTTT. This translates into CASSILADDTQYF.

The V call is TRBV5-1, the J call TRBJ2-7; a possible D gene is TRBD2 (6 bases). Trimming removed 5 bases at V and 1 base at J, with 16 bases between. In germline, CDR1 is SGHRS, CDR2 YFSETQ. The CDR3 is made up of 15 amino acids. The CDR3 nucleotides read TGCGCCAGCAGGCTTCGGGACTCAACATCCTACGAGCAGTACTTC. It codes for CASRLRDSTSYEQYF.

This clone appeared a single time. The J gene is TRBJ2-5, the V gene TRBV10-2, with 12 bases lining up with TRBD1. The CDR3 is 14 residues long. The junction had 8 bases not matched to a gene; V was cut back by 10 bases and J by 5 bases. Germline V gene sequence: CDR1 WSHSY, CDR2 SAAADI. CDR3 in amino acids: CATGRGQGAETQYF. DNA of the CDR3: TGCGCCACCGGAAGGGGACAGGGGGCCGAGACCCAGTACTTC.

The chain has TRBV28 and TRBJ2-7; TRBD2 is a possible D gene (6 bases). With 3 bases removed from V and 4 bases from J, the gap between germline ends came to 13 bases. The CDR3 is 14 residues long. CDR1 MDHEN and CDR2 SYDVKM come from the germline V gene. The CDR3 nucleotides read TGTGCCAGCAGTTTCGGGGGAACTGGTTACGAGCAGTACTTC. Translating it yields CASSFGGTGYEQYF.

The V call is TRBV5-1, the J call TRBJ1-5; 8 nucleotides match TRBD1. CDR1 and CDR2 from the germline V gene are SGHRS and YFSETQ. V was pared by 5 bases and J by 4 bases, with 2 bases of the junction left unmatched. This CDR3 comprises 13 residues. The CDR3 nucleotides are TGCGCCAGCAGGGGACAGGAGAATCAGCCCCAGCATTTT. Translated, it gives CASRGQENQPQHF.

The genes are TRBV5-1 and TRBJ2-7; D ambiguous. The ends were cut back, 0 bases at V and 7 bases at J, with 17 bases in the middle. The CDR3 loop spans 15 amino acids. Per the germline V gene, CDR1 is SGHRS and CDR2 is YFSETQ. CDR3 protein: CASSLGPGRQGEQYF. Here the CDR3 DNA reads TGCGCCAGCAGCTTGGGACCCGGACGGCAAGGGGAGCAGTACTTC.

This chain uses TRBV5-4 with TRBJ1-4; 8 bases map to TRBD1. With V trimmed by 3 bases and J by 7 bases, 11 bases remained unmatched. Germline CDR1 is SGHNT and CDR2 is YYREEE (reference sequence). The CDR3 spans 16 residues. The CDR3 here is CASSSLNDRGGEKLFF. The CDR3 coding sequence is TGTGCCAGCAGCTCACTAAACGACAGGGGTGGTGAAAAACTGTTTTTT. The entire variable domain, with the rest obtained from reference TRBV5-4 and TRBJ1-4, is as follows: ETGVTQSPTHLIKTRGQQVTLRCSSQSGHNTVSWYQQALGQGPQFIFQYYREEENGRGNFPPRFSGLQFPNYSSELNVNALELDDSALYLCASSSLNDRGGEKLFFGSGTQLSVL.

This chain connects TRBV27 to TRBJ1-5, with a tentative D call TRBD1 (6 bases). CDR3 length equals 13 residues. From germline, CDR1 is MNHEY and CDR2 SMNVEV (reference sequence). V lost 6 bases to trimming and J lost 3 bases, with 9 bases between them. In DNA form, the CDR3 reads TGTGCCAGCAGCCGACAGGACAATCAGCCCCAGCATTTT. Protein sequence: CASSRQDNQPQHF.

The chain recombines TRBV19 with TRBJ2-1, with D unclear. Germline values: CDR1 LNHDA, CDR2 SQIVND (reference sequence). Trimming left V 4 bases short and J 5 bases short, with 9 bases between. The CDR3 length is 13 residues. The CDR3 nucleotides read TGTGCCAGTAGTAGAGGTTTACACAATGAGCAGTTCTTC. Residues: CASSRGLHNEQFF.

V and J are TRBV11-2 and TRBJ2-3; D is tentatively TRBD1 or TRBD2 (5 bases each). Trimming left V 5 bases short and J 0 bases short, with 12 bases between. Germline assignment: CDR1 SGHAT and CDR2 FQNNGV. The CDR3 has 15 residues. CDR3 nucleotide sequence: TGTGCCAGCAGCCACCCGGGACGAAGCACAGATACGCAGTATTTT. It specifies CASSHPGRSTDTQYF.

The gene calls are TRBV7-8 and TRBJ2-2, with a tentative D call TRBD1 (5 bases). Germline CDR1 is SGHVS and CDR2 is FQNEAQ. With 5 bases removed from V and 2 bases from J, the gap between germline ends came to 12 bases. This CDR3 has 15 amino acids. In DNA form, the CDR3 reads TGTGCCAGCAGCCCCGACAGAGTAAACACCGGGGAGCTGTTTTTT. The encoded protein is CASSPDRVNTGELFF.